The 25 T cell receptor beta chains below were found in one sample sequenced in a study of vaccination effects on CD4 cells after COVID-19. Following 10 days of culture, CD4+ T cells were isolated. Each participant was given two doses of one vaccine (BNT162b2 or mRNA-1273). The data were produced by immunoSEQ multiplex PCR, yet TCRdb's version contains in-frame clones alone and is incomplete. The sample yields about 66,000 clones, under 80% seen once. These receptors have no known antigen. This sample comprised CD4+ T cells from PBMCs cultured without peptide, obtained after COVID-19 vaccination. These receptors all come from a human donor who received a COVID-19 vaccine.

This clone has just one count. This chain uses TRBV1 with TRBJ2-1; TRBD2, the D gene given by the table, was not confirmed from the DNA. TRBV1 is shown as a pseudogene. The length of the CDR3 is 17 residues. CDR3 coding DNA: TGCACCAGCAGCCAATTACTAGCGGGGGGGCTCTGGAATGAGCAGTTCTTC. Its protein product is CTSSQLLAGGLWNEQFF.

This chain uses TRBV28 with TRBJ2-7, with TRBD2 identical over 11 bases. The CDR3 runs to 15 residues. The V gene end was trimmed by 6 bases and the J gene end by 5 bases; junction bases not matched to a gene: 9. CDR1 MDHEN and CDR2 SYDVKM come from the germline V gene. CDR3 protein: CASSSPSGGSNEQYV. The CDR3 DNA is TGTGCCAGCAGCTCCCCTAGCGGGGGGTCGAACGAGCAGTACGTC.

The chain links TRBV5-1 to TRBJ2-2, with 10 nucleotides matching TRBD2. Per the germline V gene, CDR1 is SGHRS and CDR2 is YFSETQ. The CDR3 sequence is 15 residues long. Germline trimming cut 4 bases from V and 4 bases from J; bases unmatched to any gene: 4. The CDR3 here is CASSLAGDGTGELFF. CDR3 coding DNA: TGCGCCAGCAGCCTAGCGGGGGACGGCACCGGGGAGCTGTTTTTT.

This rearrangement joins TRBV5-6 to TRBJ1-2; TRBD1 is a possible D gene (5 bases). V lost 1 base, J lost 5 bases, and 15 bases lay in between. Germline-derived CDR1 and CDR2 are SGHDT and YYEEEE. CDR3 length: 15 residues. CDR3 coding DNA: TGTGCCAGCAGCTTGAGGCAGGGTGCAAGGTATGGCTACACCTTC. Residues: CASSLRQGARYGYTF.

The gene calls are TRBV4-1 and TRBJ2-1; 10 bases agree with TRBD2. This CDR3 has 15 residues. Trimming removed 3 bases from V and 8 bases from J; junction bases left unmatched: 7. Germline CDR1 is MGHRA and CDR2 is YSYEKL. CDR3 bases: TGCGCCAGCAGCCAGACCGGGACTAGCGCCCATGAGCAGTTCTTC. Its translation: CASSQTGTSAHEQFF.

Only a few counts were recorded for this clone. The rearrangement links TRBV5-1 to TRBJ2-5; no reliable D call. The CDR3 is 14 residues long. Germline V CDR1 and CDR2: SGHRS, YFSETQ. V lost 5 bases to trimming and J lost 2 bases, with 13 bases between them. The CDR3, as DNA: TGCGCCAGCAGGTCGGGTCCCTCTCAAGAGACCCAGTACTTC. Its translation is CASRSGPSQETQYF.

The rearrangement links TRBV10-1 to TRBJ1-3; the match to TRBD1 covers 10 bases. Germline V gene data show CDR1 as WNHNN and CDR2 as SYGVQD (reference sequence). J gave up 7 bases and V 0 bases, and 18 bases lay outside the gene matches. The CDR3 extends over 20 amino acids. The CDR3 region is CASSESFTGTGATVRNTIYF. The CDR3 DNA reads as TGCGCCAGCAGTGAGTCCTTTACCGGGACAGGGGCGACCGTCCGGAACACCATATATTTT.

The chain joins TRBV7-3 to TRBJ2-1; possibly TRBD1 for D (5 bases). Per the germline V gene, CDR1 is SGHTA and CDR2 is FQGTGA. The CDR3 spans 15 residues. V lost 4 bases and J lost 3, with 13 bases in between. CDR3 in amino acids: CASSSGAAGYNEQFF. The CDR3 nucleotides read TGTGCCAGCAGCTCTGGGGCCGCAGGCTACAATGAGCAGTTCTTC.

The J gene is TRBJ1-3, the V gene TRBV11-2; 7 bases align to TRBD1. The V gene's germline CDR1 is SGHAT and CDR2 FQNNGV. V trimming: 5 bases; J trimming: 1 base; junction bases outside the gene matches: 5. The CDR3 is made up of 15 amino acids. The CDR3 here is CASSITGASGNTIYF. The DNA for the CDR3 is TGTGCCAGCAGCATTACAGGGGCTTCTGGAAACACCATATATTTT.

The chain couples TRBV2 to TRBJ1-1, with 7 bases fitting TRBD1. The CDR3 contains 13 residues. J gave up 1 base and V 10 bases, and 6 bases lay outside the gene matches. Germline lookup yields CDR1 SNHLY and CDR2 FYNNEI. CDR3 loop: CANRGDRNTEAFF. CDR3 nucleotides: TGTGCCAACCGCGGGGACAGGAACACTGAAGCTTTCTTT.

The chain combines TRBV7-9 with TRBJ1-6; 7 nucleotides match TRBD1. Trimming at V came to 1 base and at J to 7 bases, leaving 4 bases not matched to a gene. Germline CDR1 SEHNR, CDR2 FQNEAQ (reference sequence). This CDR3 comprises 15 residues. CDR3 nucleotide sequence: TGTGCCAGCAGCTTAGAGTCAGGGGGAAATTCACCCCTCCACTTT. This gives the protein CASSLESGGNSPLHF.

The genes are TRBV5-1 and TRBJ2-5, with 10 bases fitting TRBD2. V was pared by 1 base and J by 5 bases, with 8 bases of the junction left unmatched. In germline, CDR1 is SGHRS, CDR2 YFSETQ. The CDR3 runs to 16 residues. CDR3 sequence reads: CASSLLASGGEETQYF. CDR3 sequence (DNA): TGCGCCAGCAGCTTGTTGGCTAGCGGGGGCGAGGAGACCCAGTACTTC.

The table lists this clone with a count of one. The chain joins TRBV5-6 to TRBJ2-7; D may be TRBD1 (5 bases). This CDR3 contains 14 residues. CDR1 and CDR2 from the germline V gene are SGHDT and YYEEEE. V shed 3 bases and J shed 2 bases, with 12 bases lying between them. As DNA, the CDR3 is TGTGCCAGCAGCTCCCTTGACAGCCCCTACGAGCAGTACGTC. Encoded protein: CASSSLDSPYEQYV.

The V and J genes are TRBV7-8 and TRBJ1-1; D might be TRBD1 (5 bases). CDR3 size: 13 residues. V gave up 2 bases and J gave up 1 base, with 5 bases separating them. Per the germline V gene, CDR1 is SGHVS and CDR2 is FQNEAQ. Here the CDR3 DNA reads TGTGCCAGCAGCTTACAGGGGAACACTGAAGCTTTCTTT. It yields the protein CASSLQGNTEAFF. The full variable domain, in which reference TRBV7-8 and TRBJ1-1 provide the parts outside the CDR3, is GAGVSQSPRYKVAKRGQDVALRCDPISGHVSLFWYQQALGQGPEFLTYFQNEAQLDKSGLPSDRFFAERPEGSVSTLKIQRTQQEDSAVYLCASSLQGNTEAFFGQGTRLTVV.

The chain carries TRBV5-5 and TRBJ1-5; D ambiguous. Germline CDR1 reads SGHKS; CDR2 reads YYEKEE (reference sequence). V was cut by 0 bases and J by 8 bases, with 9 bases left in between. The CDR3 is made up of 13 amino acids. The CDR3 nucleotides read TGTGCCAGCAGCTTGGCAATCGCCGAGCCCCAGCATTTT. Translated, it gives CASSLAIAEPQHF.

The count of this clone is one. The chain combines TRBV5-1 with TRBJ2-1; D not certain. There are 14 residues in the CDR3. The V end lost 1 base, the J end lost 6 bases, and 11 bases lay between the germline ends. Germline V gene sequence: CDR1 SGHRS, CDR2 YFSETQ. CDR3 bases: TGCGCCAGCAGCTTGCACGGTATCTCCAATGAGCAGTTCTTC. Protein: CASSLHGISNEQFF.

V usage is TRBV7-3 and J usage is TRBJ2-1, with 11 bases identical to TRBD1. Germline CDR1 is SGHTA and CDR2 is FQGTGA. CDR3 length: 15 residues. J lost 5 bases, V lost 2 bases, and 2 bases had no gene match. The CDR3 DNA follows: TGTGCCAGCAGCTTAGGGACAGGGGGGAACAATGAGCAGTTCTTC. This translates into CASSLGTGGNNEQFF.

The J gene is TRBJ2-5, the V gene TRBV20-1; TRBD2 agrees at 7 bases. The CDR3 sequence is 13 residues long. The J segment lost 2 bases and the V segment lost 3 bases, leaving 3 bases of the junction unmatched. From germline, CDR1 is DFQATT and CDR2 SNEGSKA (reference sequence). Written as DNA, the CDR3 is TGCAGTGCTAGTCCGGGGGGACAAGAGACCCAGTACTTC. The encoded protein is CSASPGGQETQYF.

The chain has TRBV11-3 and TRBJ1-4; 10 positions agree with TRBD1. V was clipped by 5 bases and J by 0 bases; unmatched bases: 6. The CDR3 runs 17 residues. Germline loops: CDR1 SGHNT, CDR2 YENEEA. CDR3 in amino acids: CASSAGQGNPTNEKLFF. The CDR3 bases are TGTGCCAGCAGCGCGGGACAGGGGAACCCAACTAATGAAAAACTGTTTTTT.

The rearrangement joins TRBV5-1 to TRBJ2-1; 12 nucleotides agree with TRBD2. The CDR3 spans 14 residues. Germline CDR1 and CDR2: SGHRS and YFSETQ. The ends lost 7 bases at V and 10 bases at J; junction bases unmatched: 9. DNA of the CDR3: TGCGCCAGCCGACTACTAGCGGGGGGTCGAGAGCAGTTCTTC. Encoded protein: CASRLLAGGREQFF.

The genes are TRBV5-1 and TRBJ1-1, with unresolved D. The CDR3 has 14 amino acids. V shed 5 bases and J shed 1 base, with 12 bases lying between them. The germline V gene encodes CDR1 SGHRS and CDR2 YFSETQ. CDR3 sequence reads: CASSFGWANTEAFF. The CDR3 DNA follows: TGCGCCAGCAGTTTTGGTTGGGCGAACACTGAAGCTTTCTTT. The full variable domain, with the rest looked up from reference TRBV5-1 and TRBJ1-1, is KAGVTQTPRYLIKTRGQQVTLSCSPISGHRSVSWYQQTPGQGLQFLFEYFSETQRNKGNFPGRFSGRQFSNSRSEMNVSTLELGDSALYLCASSFGWANTEAFFGQGTRLTVV.

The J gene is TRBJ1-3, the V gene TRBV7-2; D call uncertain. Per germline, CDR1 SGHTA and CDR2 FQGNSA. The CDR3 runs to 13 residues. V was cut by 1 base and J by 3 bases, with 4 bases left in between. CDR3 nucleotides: TGTGCCAGCAGCTTAGTCGGTGGAAACACCATATATTTT. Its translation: CASSLVGGNTIYF.

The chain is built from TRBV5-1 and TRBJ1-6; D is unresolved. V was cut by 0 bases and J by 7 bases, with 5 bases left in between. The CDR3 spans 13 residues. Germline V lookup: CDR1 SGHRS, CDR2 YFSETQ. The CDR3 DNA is TGCGCCAGCAGCTTGGGGGAGAATTCACCCCTCCACTTT. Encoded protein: CASSLGENSPLHF.

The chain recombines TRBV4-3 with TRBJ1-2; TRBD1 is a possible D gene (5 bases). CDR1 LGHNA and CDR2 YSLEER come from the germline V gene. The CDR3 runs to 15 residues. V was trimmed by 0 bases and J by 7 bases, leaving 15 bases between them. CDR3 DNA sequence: TGCGCCAGCAGCCAAGATCGGGGGAAGGGACCTGGCTACACCTTC. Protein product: CASSQDRGKGPGYTF.

CDR3: CASSLRGIPLSQETQYF. The DNA for the CDR3 is TGTGCCAGCAGCTTGAGGGGAATCCCCTTATCCCAAGAGACCCAGTACTTC. The chain couples TRBV5-5 to TRBJ2-5, with D tentatively TRBD1 (5 bases). This CDR3 contains 17 residues. Germline CDR1 SGHKS, CDR2 YYEKEE (reference sequence). V gave up 1 base and J gave up 1 base, with 17 bases separating them.